These 26 T cell receptor beta chains were all obtained from the same sample, sequenced in a study of blood T cell repertoires in COVID-19. The protocol was immunoSEQ multiplex PCR, while the TCRdb copy is restricted to in-frame clones and leaves out a portion. The top ten clones hold roughly 6.8% of a sample with fewer than 350,000 clones, about 93% of them seen once. Sequenced input: peripheral blood. These receptors were collected from a woman under 40 with COVID-19, enrolled during active disease.

The chain couples TRBV19 to TRBJ2-1, with TRBD2 matching over 8 bases. V shed 5 bases and J 4 bases; nucleotides not matched to a gene: 4. The CDR3 totals 14 residues. Germline V lookup: CDR1 LNHDA, CDR2 SQIVND (reference sequence). The CDR3 here is CASSVGTRYNEQFF. The CDR3 DNA is TGTGCCAGTAGTGTTGGGACTAGATACAATGAGCAGTTCTTC.

The V and J genes are TRBV28 and TRBJ2-4; D ambiguous. The CDR3 length is 15 residues. Germline V gene data show CDR1 as MDHEN and CDR2 as SYDVKM. Trimming took off 6 bases at V and 1 base at J, with 13 bases between the two ends. The CDR3 here is CASSRVSSAKNIQYF. The CDR3 DNA follows: TGTGCCAGCAGCCGGGTTTCTTCGGCCAAAAACATTCAGTACTTC.

The chain's CDR3 is CASSAGTGGYEQYF. The CDR3 coding sequence is TGTGCCAGCAGTGCCGGGACAGGGGGCTACGAGCAGTACTTC. The rearrangement joins TRBV28 to TRBJ2-7, with 11 bases aligning to TRBD1. The CDR3 spans 14 residues. Germline V lookup: CDR1 MDHEN, CDR2 SYDVKM. The V and J ends lost 5 bases and 3 bases, in that order; junction bases with no gene match: 3.

This clone appeared a few times. The rearrangement joins TRBV11-2 to TRBJ2-5; D remains unclear. V dropped 1 base and J dropped 2 bases, with 5 bases sitting between them. The CDR3 has 13 residues. The germline V gene has CDR1 SGHAT and CDR2 FQNNGV. CDR3 in amino acids: CASSLGRQETQYF. The CDR3 bases are TGTGCCAGCAGCTTAGGCAGACAAGAGACCCAGTACTTC.

The DNA for the CDR3 is TGTGCCAGCAGTCTCCGGACAGGGTTGTGGGAGACCCAGTACTTC. Its translation: CASSLRTGLWETQYF. V usage is TRBV2 and J usage is TRBJ2-5, with 8 bases that match TRBD1. This CDR3 has 15 amino acids. Germline V gene lookup returns CDR1 SNHLY and CDR2 FYNNEI. Trimming cost V 5 bases and J 5 bases; bases outside gene matches: 10.

J is TRBJ1-2 and V is TRBV5-8; D not resolved. There are 14 residues in the CDR3. The V end lost 4 bases, the J end lost 3 bases, and 13 bases lay between the germline ends. The V gene's germline CDR1 is SGHTS and CDR2 YDEGEE. In DNA, the CDR3 is TGTGCCAGCAGCCCCAGAGGGTGGTACTATGGCTACACCTTC. This gives the protein CASSPRGWYYGYTF.

The gene calls are TRBV4-1 and TRBJ1-2; 8 nucleotides match TRBD1. This CDR3 is 15 amino acids long. Trimming at V came to 4 bases and at J to 5 bases, leaving 9 bases not matched to a gene. In germline, CDR1 is MGHRA, CDR2 YSYEKL. The CDR3 DNA reads as TGCGCCAGCAGCCCCCCGGGACAGGTGGGATATGGCTACACCTTC. Protein: CASSPPGQVGYGYTF.

The gene calls are TRBV5-1 and TRBJ2-3; tentative D call: TRBD2 (6 bases). V was trimmed by 3 bases and J by 2 bases, leaving 13 bases between them. The CDR3 has 15 amino acids. Germline V gives CDR1 SGHRS, CDR2 YFSETQ. CDR3: CASSSGTSDTDTQYF. CDR3 in DNA: TGCGCCAGCAGCTCCGGGACTTCCGACACAGATACGCAGTATTTT.

This chain connects TRBV15 to TRBJ2-7; maybe TRBD1 (8 bases). This CDR3 comprises 15 residues. V was cut by 5 bases and J by 2 bases, with 16 bases left in between. Germline values: CDR1 LNHNV, CDR2 YYDKDF (reference sequence). The DNA of the CDR3 is TGTGCCACCAGCCTTAGAGCGGGACAGGCCTACGAGCAGTACTTC. This sequence encodes CATSLRAGQAYEQYF.

The CDR3 is CASSTGGGAPGDNEQFF. Here the CDR3 DNA reads TGTGCCAGTAGTACCGGTGGAGGGGCCCCGGGGGACAATGAGCAGTTCTTC. This chain uses TRBV19 with TRBJ2-1; tentatively, D is TRBD2 (6 bases). This CDR3 spans 17 amino acids. Germline CDR1 and CDR2: LNHDA and SQIVND (reference sequence). V was cut by 4 bases and J by 5 bases, with 21 bases left in between.

This chain joins TRBV7-6 and TRBJ1-6; tentatively, D is TRBD1 (6 bases). V was pared by 3 bases and J by 6 bases, with 9 bases between. The CDR3 length is 14 residues. The germline V gene has CDR1 SGHVS and CDR2 FNYEAQ. The CDR3 nucleotides are TGTGCCAGCAGCTTCGACAGGACTAATTCACCCCTCCACTTT. This sequence encodes CASSFDRTNSPLHF. Together with reference TRBV7-6 and TRBJ1-6, the CDR3 gives the full variable domain: GAGVSQSPRYKVTKRGQDVALRCDPISGHVSLYWYRQALGQGPEFLTYFNYEAQQDKSGLPNDRFSAERPEGSISTLTIQRTEQRDSAMYRCASSFDRTNSPLHFGNGTRLTVT.

The J gene is TRBJ2-7, the V gene TRBV25-1; TRBD2 matches at 9 bases. The junction had 6 bases not matched to a gene; V was cut back by 5 bases and J by 4 bases. The CDR3 spans 14 residues. Germline V gene data show CDR1 as MGHDK and CDR2 as SYGVNS. The CDR3 is CASSLSGSTYEQYF. In DNA, the CDR3 is TGTGCCAGCAGTCTTAGCGGGAGTACGTACGAGCAGTACTTC.

This clone came up a few times. The V gene is TRBV6-6, the J gene TRBJ2-7; 8 bases are a match to TRBD2. The germline CDR1 and CDR2 sequences are MNHNY and SVGAGI (reference sequence). The CDR3 has 15 amino acids. V trimming: 4 bases; J trimming: 2 bases; junction bases outside the gene matches: 7. The chain's CDR3 is CASSSTSGPTYEQYF. The CDR3 DNA follows: TGTGCCAGCAGTTCCACTAGCGGACCGACCTACGAGCAGTACTTC.

This chain uses TRBV2 with TRBJ2-3; 8 bases are shared with TRBD2. The germline CDR1 and CDR2 sequences are SNHLY and FYNNEI. The J segment lost 7 bases and the V segment lost 4 bases, leaving 13 bases of the junction unmatched. The CDR3 covers 16 residues. CDR3 sequence (DNA): TGTGCCAGCAGTGGGGGCGGGAGGTTCGGGGTGTATACGCAGTATTTT. Translated: CASSGGGRFGVYTQYF.

The rearrangement links TRBV5-6 to TRBJ2-5; D uncertain. This CDR3 comprises 16 residues. Looked up from germline, CDR1 is SGHDT and CDR2 is YYEEEE. V dropped 0 bases and J dropped 9 bases, with 21 bases sitting between them. This CDR3 reads CASSLASETFGGSQYF. CDR3 bases: TGTGCCAGCAGCTTGGCCAGCGAGACCTTCGGTGGTTCCCAGTACTTC.

The chain uses TRBV6-5 and TRBJ1-6; D is uncertain. V was cut by 2 bases and J by 6 bases, with 11 bases left in between. Germline V gene lookup returns CDR1 MNHEY and CDR2 SVGAGI. The CDR3 spans 15 residues. The CDR3 is CASSYGSGLNSPLHF. CDR3 nucleotides: TGTGCCAGCAGTTACGGTTCAGGTCTTAATTCACCCCTCCACTTT.

Worth noting for this clone: Different DNA sequences within this sample yield the same CDR3. The genes are TRBV18 and TRBJ1-5, with TRBD1 identical over 7 bases. The CDR3 contains 15 residues. Looked up from germline, CDR1 is KGHSH and CDR2 is LQKENI. Trimming took 1 base from V and 0 from J; bases not matched to a gene: 0. The CDR3 protein is CASSPQGASNQPQHF. CDR3 in DNA: TGTGCCAGCTCACCACAGGGGGCTAGCAATCAGCCCCAGCATTTT.

CDR3 region: CASSLTPTSGAFF. The DNA of the CDR3 is TGTGCCAGCAGCCTAACACCTACTTCAGGGGCTTTCTTT. This sequence joins TRBV27 and TRBJ1-1, with D tentatively TRBD1 (5 bases). The CDR3 totals 13 residues. Germline CDR1 reads MNHEY; CDR2 reads SMNVEV (reference sequence). V was clipped by 6 bases and J by 11 bases, with 19 bases between them.

This clone was observed a few times. This CDR3 is CASRRRQGWHSPLHF. The CDR3 coding sequence is TGTGCCAGCAGGAGAAGACAGGGGTGGCATTCACCCCTCCACTTT. The V call is TRBV28, the J call TRBJ1-6, with 8 bases identical to TRBD1. Germline V lookup: CDR1 MDHEN, CDR2 SYDVKM. CDR3 length: 15 residues. Trimming at V came to 6 bases and at J to 8 bases, leaving 9 bases not matched to a gene.

This chain joins TRBV7-6 and TRBJ1-4; no firm D call. Germline CDR1 is SGHVS and CDR2 is FNYEAQ. This CDR3 spans 15 amino acids. V dropped 1 base and J dropped 3 bases, with 9 bases sitting between them. The CDR3 loop is CASSLVALPNEKLFF. CDR3 nucleotide sequence: TGTGCCAGCAGCTTAGTAGCCTTACCTAATGAAAAACTGTTTTTT.

The chain carries TRBV6-5 and TRBJ1-2; the match to TRBD1 covers 9 bases. The V gene end was trimmed by 5 bases and the J gene end by 6 bases; junction bases not matched to a gene: 4. Germline V lookup: CDR1 MNHEY, CDR2 SVGAGI. This CDR3 comprises 13 residues. CDR3 residues: CASSLQGAHGYTF. CDR3 DNA: TGTGCCAGCAGTCTACAGGGGGCGCATGGCTACACCTTC.

This chain joins TRBV19 and TRBJ1-1; TRBD1 is a possible D gene (5 bases). With 7 bases removed from V and 3 bases from J, the gap between germline ends came to 18 bases. CDR1 LNHDA and CDR2 SQIVND come from the germline V gene (reference sequence). The CDR3 spans 15 residues. This chain's CDR3 is CASTLGGGRDTEAFF. The CDR3 DNA is TGTGCCAGTACTCTCGGTGGGGGGAGGGACACTGAAGCTTTCTTT.

CDR3 DNA: TGTGCCAGCAGCCTAATGACAGGGGGAGGAGGCTACACCTTC. This sequence encodes CASSLMTGGGGYTF. The chain recombines TRBV7-9 with TRBJ1-2; 9 bases fit TRBD1. The CDR3 is 14 residues long. Germline trimming cut 5 bases from V and 8 bases from J; bases unmatched to any gene: 9. CDR1 and CDR2 (germline): SEHNR, FQNEAQ (reference sequence).

This clone came up once. The chain uses TRBV7-9 and TRBJ1-2, with D hard to call. This CDR3 contains 13 residues. V shed 1 base and J shed 5 bases, with 8 bases lying between them. The germline CDR1 and CDR2 sequences are SEHNR and FQNEAQ (reference sequence). CDR3 residues: CASSLGTGYGYTF. In nucleotides, the CDR3 is TGTGCCAGCAGCTTAGGTACCGGTTATGGCTACACCTTC.

The chain links TRBV19 to TRBJ1-5; TRBD1 agrees at 9 bases. The CDR3 sequence is 13 residues long. With 10 bases clipped from V and 6 bases from J, the junction kept 7 bases outside the gene matches. Looked up from germline, CDR1 is LNHDA and CDR2 is SQIVND (reference sequence). This CDR3 reads CANRQGGTQPQHF. In DNA, the CDR3 is TGTGCCAATAGACAGGGGGGGACTCAGCCCCAGCATTTT.

This clone was picked up one time. The chain has TRBV3-1 (or the pseudogene TRBV3-2) and TRBJ1-3; TRBD1 matches at 8 bases. Looked up from germline, CDR1 is LGHDT and CDR2 is YNNKEL (reference sequence). Trimming took 1 base from V and 0 from J; bases not matched to a gene: 5. This CDR3 comprises 17 residues. CDR3 amino acids: CASSQAGQGRSGNTIYF. In DNA form, the CDR3 reads TGTGCCAGCAGCCAAGCCGGACAGGGACGCTCTGGAAACACCATATATTTT.